This T cell receptor (beta chain) was observed in a study of beta chain features in type 1 diabetes. Trimming removed 7 bases from V and 0 bases from J, with 12 bases in between. There are 14 residues in the CDR3. The germline gives CDR1 MNHNS, CDR2 SASEGT. Study-wide results and caveats: In the patient group, naive, central memory and Treg TCRB repertoires seemed more alike than in the healthy donor group. Shortening that was moderate but significant affected the TCRB CDR3s of Type 1 diabetes patients in all four CD4+ subsets.

A few counts support this clone. Its cognate antigen is unknown. By way of CD45RO/CCR7/CD25/CD127/CD95/CD27, the CD4+ regulatory, stem cell-like memory, central memory and naive cells were sorted. Populations obtained by sorting all exceeded 98% purity. The study reverse transcribed the entire isolated RNA, so it sequenced expressed TCRB transcripts. Naive, central memory and regulatory T cell samples yielded around 3.9 million reads on average. Sequencing was performed with immunoSEQ multiplex PCR; in TCRdb, only in-frame clones are kept and a portion is missing. The sample has roughly 700,000 clones, roughly 12% seen once.

Sequenced sample: naive CD4+ T cells from blood. This sequence originates from a man aged 18-30 years with type 1 diabetes. This chain uses TRBV6-1 with TRBJ1-1; D remains unclear. CDR3 sequence: CASTPVNVNTEAFF. In DNA form, the CDR3 reads TGTGCCAGCACTCCAGTGAATGTGAACACTGAAGCTTTCTTT.